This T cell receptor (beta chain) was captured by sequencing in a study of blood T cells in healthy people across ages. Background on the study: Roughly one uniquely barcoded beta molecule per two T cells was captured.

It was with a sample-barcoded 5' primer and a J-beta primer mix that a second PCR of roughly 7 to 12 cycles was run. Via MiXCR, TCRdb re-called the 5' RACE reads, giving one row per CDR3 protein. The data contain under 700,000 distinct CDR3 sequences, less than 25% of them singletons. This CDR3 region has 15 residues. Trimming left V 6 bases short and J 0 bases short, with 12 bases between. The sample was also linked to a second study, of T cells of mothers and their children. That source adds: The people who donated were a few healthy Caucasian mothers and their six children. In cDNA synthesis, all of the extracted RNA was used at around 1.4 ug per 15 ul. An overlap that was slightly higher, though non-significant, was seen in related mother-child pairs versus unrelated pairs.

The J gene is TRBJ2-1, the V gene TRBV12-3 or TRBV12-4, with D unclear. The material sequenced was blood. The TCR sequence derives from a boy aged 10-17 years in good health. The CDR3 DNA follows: TGTGCCAGCAGGACGACTCTGAGCTCCTACAATGAGCAGTTCTTC. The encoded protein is CASRTTLSSYNEQFF.